This passage covers 13 T cell receptor beta chains from one sample sequenced in a study of blood T cell repertoires in COVID-19. The method was immunoSEQ multiplex PCR; TCRdb's version includes in-frame clones alone and lacks a portion of them. The sample consists of around 260,000 clones, 80% to 90% of them appearing once. The source material was peripheral blood. The receptors originated from a woman aged 40 to 49 who had recovered from COVID-19.

CDR3 sequence: CASSLQGAVNSPLHF. Here the CDR3 DNA reads TGCGCCAGCAGCTTGCAGGGGGCTGTAAATTCACCCCTCCACTTT. This chain joins TRBV5-1 and TRBJ1-6, with 8 bases lining up with TRBD1. With V trimmed by 1 base and J by 7 bases, 4 bases remained unmatched. Germline V gives CDR1 SGHRS, CDR2 YFSETQ. There are 15 residues in the CDR3.

V and J are TRBV11-2 and TRBJ2-3; perhaps TRBD2 as D (6 bases). Germline values: CDR1 SGHAT, CDR2 FQNNGV. V was clipped by 3 bases and J by 0 bases, with 13 bases between them. The CDR3 is 16 amino acids. In DNA form, the CDR3 reads TGTGCCAGCAGCTTGCTGACCGGGACTAGCACAGATACGCAGTATTTT. This encodes CASSLLTGTSTDTQYF.

This clone was detected a few times. The V and J genes are TRBV3-1 (or the pseudogene TRBV3-2) and TRBJ1-6; 10 bases are shared with TRBD1. CDR1 and CDR2 (germline): LGHDT, YNNKEL (reference sequence). This CDR3 comprises 15 residues. After removal of 4 bases from V and 8 bases from J, the junction contained 5 bases not matched to a gene. The CDR3 loop is CASSLGQGPDSPLHF. The CDR3 nucleotides are TGTGCCAGCAGCCTGGGACAGGGGCCTGATTCACCCCTCCACTTT.

This sequence joins TRBV19 and TRBJ2-4, with D tentatively TRBD2 (5 bases). This CDR3 comprises 12 residues. Germline CDR1 is LNHDA and CDR2 is SQIVND (reference sequence). Trimming took off 9 bases at V and 9 bases at J, with 15 bases between the two ends. For the CDR3, the DNA is TGTGCCAGCCGGGCCCCAAGCGGCATTCAGTACTTC. Protein sequence: CASRAPSGIQYF.

The V and J genes are TRBV19 and TRBJ1-2, with TRBD1 matching over 12 bases. This CDR3 spans 13 amino acids. The germline V gene encodes CDR1 LNHDA and CDR2 SQIVND (reference sequence). With 9 bases clipped from V and 8 bases from J, the junction kept 7 bases outside the gene matches. The CDR3 protein is CASAGQGARGYTF. The CDR3 coding sequence is TGTGCCAGCGCGGGACAGGGGGCGAGGGGCTACACCTTC.

The chain combines TRBV20-1 with TRBJ1-2, with 7 bases matching TRBD1. The CDR3 is made up of 14 amino acids. CDR1 DFQATT and CDR2 SNEGSKA come from the germline V gene (reference sequence). Trimming at V came to 3 bases and at J to 4 bases, leaving 8 bases not matched to a gene. The CDR3 loop is CSASPQGVSYGYTF. Written as DNA, the CDR3 is TGCAGTGCTAGTCCGCAGGGGGTCTCCTATGGCTACACCTTC.

This clone turned up a few times. The rearrangement links TRBV5-6 to TRBJ2-5; TRBD1 is a possible D gene (6 bases). The ends were cut back, 3 bases at V and 5 bases at J, with 11 bases in the middle. Germline V gene data show CDR1 as SGHDT and CDR2 as YYEEEE. The CDR3 contains 13 residues. CDR3: CASSSLGAETQYF. The CDR3 coding sequence is TGTGCCAGCAGCTCTTTGGGGGCGGAGACCCAGTACTTC.

This chain links TRBV9 with TRBJ1-2; the match to TRBD1 covers 9 bases. V lost 4 bases and J lost 8; bases outside the gene matches: 12. Germline V lookup: CDR1 SGDLS, CDR2 YYNGEE. This CDR3 has 15 amino acids. CDR3 loop: CASSLRQGERGGYTF. Written as DNA, the CDR3 is TGTGCCAGCAGCTTAAGACAGGGGGAACGGGGCGGCTACACCTTC.

The chain couples TRBV6-1 to TRBJ1-5, with D uncertain. Germline-derived CDR1 and CDR2 are MNHNS and SASEGT. Trimming removed 1 base from V and 0 bases from J, with 7 bases in between. CDR3 size: 15 residues. The CDR3 is CASSEGVYSNQPQHF. The CDR3 bases are TGTGCCAGCAGTGAAGGAGTATATAGCAATCAGCCCCAGCATTTT.

This CDR3 is CASSRGRTGANGYTF. CDR3 in DNA: TGTGCCAGCAGCAGAGGCCGGACAGGGGCCAATGGCTACACCTTC. V is TRBV5-4 and J is TRBJ1-2, with 9 bases identical to TRBD1. The CDR3 totals 15 residues. Per the germline V gene, CDR1 is SGHNT and CDR2 is YYREEE (reference sequence). Germline trimming cut 4 bases from V and 6 bases from J; bases unmatched to any gene: 10. Supplemented by reference TRBV5-4 and TRBJ1-2, the full variable domain reads ETGVTQSPTHLIKTRGQQVTLRCSSQSGHNTVSWYQQALGQGPQFIFQYYREEENGRGNFPPRFSGLQFPNYSSELNVNALELDDSALYLCASSRGRTGANGYTFGSGTRLTVV.

This clone was picked up one time. The CDR3 here is CASNELDTEAFF. The CDR3 DNA sequence: TGTGCCAGCAATGAACTAGACACTGAAGCTTTCTTT. V is TRBV28 and J is TRBJ1-1, with D unclear. The CDR3 length is 12 residues. Germline V gives CDR1 MDHEN, CDR2 SYDVKM. The V end lost 7 bases, the J end lost 3 bases, and 9 bases lay between the germline ends.

The J gene is TRBJ1-2, the V gene TRBV9; the match to TRBD1 covers 9 bases. The junction had 5 bases not matched to a gene; V was cut back by 2 bases and J by 0 bases. The germline V gene encodes CDR1 SGDLS and CDR2 YYNGEE. The CDR3 covers 16 residues. The CDR3 DNA sequence: TGTGCCAGCAGCGTGCACCGGGACAGGGCTAACTATGGCTACACCTTC. It translates to CASSVHRDRANYGYTF.

The chain has TRBV7-2 and TRBJ2-5, with TRBD2 matching 8 bases. Germline CDR1 and CDR2: SGHTA and FQGNSA. J gave up 5 bases and V 4 bases, and 6 bases lay outside the gene matches. The CDR3 contains 14 residues. The CDR3 spells CASSSRTSKETQYF. As DNA, the CDR3 is TGTGCCAGCAGCTCGCGGACTAGCAAGGAGACCCAGTACTTC.